These 29 T cell receptor beta chains came from one sample sequenced in a study of Graves' ophthalmopathy and Graves' hyperthyroidism. From RNA, the CDR3 regions of TCR beta chains were amplified and sequenced. The workflow started with a first-round RT-PCR run with HTBI primers and then moved on to a second-round multiplex PCR. TCRdb fed the multiplex PCR reads into MiXCR, producing one record per CDR3 protein. Of some 1.1 million distinct CDR3 sequences listed, about two fifths were seen once; the top ten hold approximately 10%. Sequencing used peripheral blood or thyroid tissue (not recorded which). The receptor set was obtained from an adult man with Graves' hyperthyroidism.

Comment on this clonotype: A read error is possible here, since a much larger clone lies one base away. The chain is built from TRBV7-2 and TRBJ1-1; D is uncertain. V was pared by 1 base and J by 4 bases, with 7 bases between. This CDR3 has 13 amino acids. CDR1 is SGHTA, CDR2 FQGNSA, per germline. DNA for the CDR3: TGTGCCAGCAGCTTAGTAGCGGCCACTGAAGCTTTCTTT. Encoded protein: CASSLVAATEAFF.

This clonotype was picked up many times. The chain recombines TRBV5-1 with TRBJ2-6, with a tentative D call TRBD1 (6 bases). V was trimmed by 3 bases and J by 2 bases, leaving 9 bases between them. Per the germline V gene, CDR1 is SGHRS and CDR2 is YFSETQ. The CDR3 contains 15 residues. The CDR3 here is CASSSGTTGANVLTF. As DNA, the CDR3 is TGCGCCAGCAGCTCCGGGACAACTGGGGCCAACGTCCTGACTTTC.

The chain couples TRBV5-1 to TRBJ2-5; TRBD2 might be the D (6 bases). The CDR3 has 14 residues. Deletions cut 1 base from V and 5 bases from J, with 12 bases between. CDR1 and CDR2 from the germline V gene are SGHRS and YFSETQ. CDR3: CASSLPSRGETQYF. The CDR3 DNA reads as TGCGCCAGCAGCTTGCCTAGCCGGGGGGAGACCCAGTACTTC.

On this clonotype itself: Being one base from a much bigger clone, this may be a read error. The genes are TRBV7-2 and TRBJ2-2, with D maybe TRBD2 (5 bases). V lost 2 bases and J lost 4, with 11 bases in between. CDR3 length: 15 amino acids. Germline-derived CDR1 and CDR2 are SGHTA and FQGNSA. The CDR3 reads CASSLRGSITGELFF. The CDR3 nucleotides are TGTGCCAGCAGCTTAAGAGGGAGCATCACCGGGGAGCTGTTTTTT.

The chain employs TRBV6-1 and TRBJ2-5; no clear D gene. V lost 8 bases to trimming and J lost 5 bases, with 15 bases between them. CDR1 and CDR2 (germline): MNHNS, SASEGT. The length of the CDR3 is 13 residues. The CDR3 spells CASCPIPRETQYF. CDR3 DNA sequence: TGTGCCAGCTGTCCTATTCCCAGGGAGACCCAGTACTTC.

A remark on this clonotype: This may be a read error: a much more frequent sequence differs by one nucleotide. The V gene is TRBV20-1, the J gene TRBJ2-5, with D uncertain. The CDR3 has 14 residues. Germline CDR1 is DFQATT and CDR2 is SNEGSKA (reference sequence). The V end was cut by 3 bases, the J end by 0 bases, with 11 bases between. CDR3 sequence (DNA): TGCAGTGCTAGTAAGACGCCTTACCAAGAGACCCAGTACTTC. Its protein product is CSASKTPYQETQYF.

J is TRBJ2-5 and V is TRBV25-1, with D maybe TRBD2 (6 bases). The germline CDR1 and CDR2 sequences are MGHDK and SYGVNS. This CDR3 comprises 14 residues. Trimming stripped 8 bases from V and 13 bases from J, with 26 bases between. CDR3 DNA: TGTGCCAGCGCCCAGTTTTCCGGGGGAGGTAGTCTGTACTTC. The encoded protein is CASAQFSGGGSLYF.

The CDR3 nucleotides read TGTGCCAGCAGTTACTCGGGCGGACAGGGACAACTTAATTCACCCCTCCACTTT. Amino acids: CASSYSGGQGQLNSPLHF. The chain joins TRBV6-2 or TRBV6-3 to TRBJ1-6; 8 bases fit TRBD1. The ends lost 0 bases at V and 6 bases at J; junction bases unmatched: 10. Germline V gene data show CDR1 as MNHEY and CDR2 as SVGEGT. The CDR3 runs 18 residues.

This clonotype was counted a few times. This chain connects TRBV29-1 to TRBJ2-2; 7 nucleotides line up with TRBD1. The germline V gene has CDR1 SQVTM and CDR2 ANQGSEA. The CDR3 consists of 14 residues. After removal of 4 bases from V and 1 base from J, the junction contained 3 bases not matched to a gene. CDR3 in amino acids: CSVVGQLNTGELFF. The CDR3 bases are TGCAGCGTTGTGGGACAGCTGAACACCGGGGAGCTGTTTTTT.

Remarks on this clonotype: A much larger clone lies one base from this, so it may be a read error. The rearrangement uses TRBV7-9 and TRBJ2-7, with 9 bases aligning to TRBD2. Germline V gives CDR1 SEHNR, CDR2 FQNEAQ (reference sequence). V dropped 1 base and J dropped 10; count of bases not matched to a gene: 14. CDR3 length: 16 amino acids. The CDR3 sequence: CASSLGLGGRVEAQYF. Written as DNA, the CDR3 is TGTGCCAGCAGCTTAGGTTTGGGCGGGAGGGTGGAGGCCCAGTACTTC.

The chain carries TRBV20-1 and TRBJ1-1; D is perhaps TRBD1 (5 bases). V gave up 8 bases and J gave up 0 bases, with 16 bases separating them. Germline loops: CDR1 DFQATT, CDR2 SNEGSKA (reference sequence). This CDR3 spans 14 amino acids. This CDR3 reads CSSILGAVNTEAFF. The DNA for the CDR3 is TGCAGTAGTATTCTAGGGGCGGTGAACACTGAAGCTTTCTTT.

A few counts support this clonotype. The V call is TRBV2, the J call TRBJ2-5; tentatively, D is TRBD1 or TRBD2 (5 bases each). Germline V gene data show CDR1 as SNHLY and CDR2 as FYNNEI. Trimming cost V 6 bases and J 0 bases, with 23 bases left between them. This CDR3 is built from 18 residues. In DNA, the CDR3 is TGTGCCAGCAGCCAAGATGCCTCGGGACCACCACACCAAGAGACCCAGTACTTC. Translation gives CASSQDASGPPHQETQYF.

The chain recombines TRBV11-1 with TRBJ1-2; no firm D call. V was cut by 5 bases and J by 8 bases, with 12 bases left in between. The CDR3 spans 12 residues. CDR1 and CDR2 (germline): SGHAT, FQDESV (reference sequence). CDR3 coding DNA: TGTGCCAGCAGCCCCTCTACCGGGGGCTACACCTTC. This codes for CASSPSTGGYTF.

The V and J genes are TRBV20-1 and TRBJ1-6, with D perhaps matching TRBD1 (6 bases). Germline-derived CDR1 and CDR2 are DFQATT and SNEGSKA (reference sequence). Trimming took off 0 bases at V and 12 bases at J, with 12 bases between the two ends. The CDR3 runs 13 residues. This chain's CDR3 is CSARDSIGGPLHF. CDR3 in DNA: TGCAGTGCTAGAGATTCTATAGGGGGACCCCTCCACTTT.

Remarks on this clonotype: A read error may be the cause here, since a much bigger clone is one base away. The CDR3: CASSLVRAMGDTQYF. The CDR3 nucleotides read TGTGCCAGCAGCTTAGTCCGTGCGATGGGGGATACCCAGTACTTC. The chain uses TRBV11-2 and TRBJ2-5; D tentatively fits TRBD1 or TRBD2 (5 bases each). This CDR3 spans 15 amino acids. V gave up 1 base and J gave up 8 bases, with 17 bases separating them. CDR1 and CDR2 from the germline V gene are SGHAT and FQNNGV.

This clonotype has at least ten counts. This chain links TRBV7-9 with TRBJ1-4; D is unclear. This CDR3 has 16 amino acids. V dropped 5 bases and J dropped 7 bases, with 20 bases sitting between them. Germline V gene sequence: CDR1 SEHNR, CDR2 FQNEAQ (reference sequence). CDR3 protein: CASSQRSAPGSEKLFF. The CDR3 DNA follows: TGTGCCAGCAGCCAGAGGTCGGCACCAGGATCTGAAAAACTGTTTTTT.

This clonotype was detected only a few times. The chain employs TRBV5-5 and TRBJ1-4; no definite D call. CDR1 is SGHKS and CDR2 is YYEKEE in the germline V gene (reference sequence). CDR3 length: 14 residues. With 3 bases removed from V and 2 bases from J, the gap between germline ends came to 8 bases. The CDR3 nucleotides are TGTGCCAGCAGCTACACTGTGACTAATGAAAAACTGTTTTTT. Translating it yields CASSYTVTNEKLFF.

The table lists this clonotype with many counts. For the CDR3, the DNA is TGTGCCAGCAACAGGAACACTAATGAAAAACTGTTTTTT. Its translation is CASNRNTNEKLFF. J is TRBJ1-4 and V is TRBV7-9, with D perhaps TRBD1 (5 bases). V was cut by 7 bases and J by 2 bases, with 8 bases left in between. The CDR3 is 13 residues long. Germline values: CDR1 SEHNR, CDR2 FQNEAQ (reference sequence).

A few counts support this clonotype. The chain has TRBV19 and TRBJ1-4; no clear D gene. Between the trimmed V and J ends, which lost 3 bases and 8 bases, there was a span of 13 bases. Germline lookup yields CDR1 LNHDA and CDR2 SQIVND (reference sequence). The CDR3 covers 14 residues. The CDR3 spells CASSIRPWKEKLFF. CDR3 nucleotide sequence: TGTGCCAGTAGTATTCGGCCCTGGAAGGAAAAACTGTTTTTT.

The chain employs TRBV20-1 and TRBJ1-2, with a possible D match to TRBD1 (5 bases). Germline CDR1 and CDR2: DFQATT and SNEGSKA (reference sequence). The CDR3 has 13 residues. Trimming removed 6 bases at V and 1 base at J, with 12 bases between. The CDR3 DNA sequence: TGCAGTGCCGAAGACAGTCGTAACTATGGCTACACCTTC. Residues: CSAEDSRNYGYTF.

This clonotype was found many times. The chain couples TRBV20-1 to TRBJ2-5; 9 positions match TRBD2. Losses at the gene ends were 1 base for V and 5 bases for J; bases not matched to a gene: 2. The germline gives CDR1 DFQATT, CDR2 SNEGSKA (reference sequence). The CDR3 spans 13 residues. CDR3 sequence reads: CSARALAGETQYF. The DNA for the CDR3 is TGCAGTGCTAGAGCTCTAGCGGGGGAGACCCAGTACTTC.

In its sample, this clonotype was seen a few times. This chain uses TRBV10-3 with TRBJ2-5, with D possibly being TRBD2 (7 bases). Germline values: CDR1 ENHRY, CDR2 SYGVKD. Trimming shortened V by 10 bases and J by 1 base, and 22 bases separated the two germline ends. The CDR3 spans 16 residues. The CDR3 DNA reads TGTGCCAGCAATGGGGGGGCAGGGCAGCCCCAAGAGACCCAGTACTTC. It encodes CASNGGAGQPQETQYF.

V is TRBV24-1 and J is TRBJ1-6; 9 nucleotides agree with TRBD1. J was trimmed by 2 bases and V by 7 bases; bases with no gene match: 2. Germline CDR1 KGHDR, CDR2 SFDVKD. This CDR3 has 15 residues. CDR3 nucleotides: TGTGCCACCAGCACAGGGGGCACCTATAATTCACCCCTCCACTTT. Translating it yields CATSTGGTYNSPLHF.

The J gene is TRBJ1-1, the V gene TRBV26. TRBV26 is recorded as a pseudogene. The CDR3 sequence is 16 residues long. The CDR3 here is CASSPGRRLKDVRAFF. The CDR3 coding sequence is TGTGCCAGCAGCCCCGGCCGGAGGCTAAAGGATGTCAGAGCTTTCTTT.

The chain employs TRBV29-1 and TRBJ2-7, with 8 bases aligning to TRBD2. Per the germline V gene, CDR1 is SQVTM and CDR2 is ANQGSEA. V shed 8 bases, J shed 1 base, and the junction held 7 bases outside the gene matches. The CDR3 has 13 amino acids. CDR3 protein: CSSLAGWSYEQYF. Written as DNA, the CDR3 is TGCAGCTCCTTAGCGGGGTGGTCCTACGAGCAGTACTTC.

The chain has TRBV6-5 and TRBJ1-4, with TRBD1 as a possible D gene (6 bases). The V and J ends lost 4 bases and 7 bases respectively, with 13 bases between them. Germline assignment: CDR1 MNHEY and CDR2 SVGAGI. This CDR3 is built from 14 residues. The DNA of the CDR3 is TGTGCCAGCAGTTTAACCCGGACAGTTGAAAAACTGTTTTTT. It codes for CASSLTRTVEKLFF.

This rearrangement joins TRBV20-1 to TRBJ2-6; D ambiguous. The CDR3 runs to 19 residues. The germline CDR1 and CDR2 sequences are DFQATT and SNEGSKA (reference sequence). V dropped 3 bases and J dropped 0 bases, with 21 bases sitting between them. CDR3 protein: CSARAPRDVSRSGANVLTF. As DNA, the CDR3 is TGCAGTGCTAGGGCGCCCCGAGACGTCTCCCGCTCTGGGGCCAACGTCCTGACTTTC.

The CDR3 bases are TGTGCCAGCAGCCGGTTGGACAGGGGAAATGAAAAACTGTTTTTT. Its translation: CASSRLDRGNEKLFF. The V gene is TRBV7-2, the J gene TRBJ1-4; 9 bases agree with TRBD1. CDR1 is SGHTA and CDR2 is FQGNSA in the germline V gene. CDR3 length equals 15 residues. V shed 5 bases and J 5 bases; nucleotides not matched to a gene: 6. The entire variable domain, with the rest obtained from reference TRBV7-2 and TRBJ1-4, is as follows: GAGVSQSPSNKVTEKGKDVELRCDPISGHTALYWYRQSLGQGLEFLIYFQGNSAPDKSGLPSDRFSAERTGGSVSTLTIQRTQQEDSAVYLCASSRLDRGNEKLFFGSGTQLSVL.

Of note for this clonotype: One end of the junction does not line up with germline, which may come from a read error. The chain recombines TRBV20-1 with TRBJ2-7; D is undetermined. Germline CDR1 reads DFQATT; CDR2 reads SNEGSKA (reference sequence). CDR3 length: 14 amino acids. The DNA of the CDR3 is TGCGGTGCTAGAGATACCCTCCGGCGTTACGAGCAGTACTTC. Amino acid sequence: CGARDTLRRYEQYF.